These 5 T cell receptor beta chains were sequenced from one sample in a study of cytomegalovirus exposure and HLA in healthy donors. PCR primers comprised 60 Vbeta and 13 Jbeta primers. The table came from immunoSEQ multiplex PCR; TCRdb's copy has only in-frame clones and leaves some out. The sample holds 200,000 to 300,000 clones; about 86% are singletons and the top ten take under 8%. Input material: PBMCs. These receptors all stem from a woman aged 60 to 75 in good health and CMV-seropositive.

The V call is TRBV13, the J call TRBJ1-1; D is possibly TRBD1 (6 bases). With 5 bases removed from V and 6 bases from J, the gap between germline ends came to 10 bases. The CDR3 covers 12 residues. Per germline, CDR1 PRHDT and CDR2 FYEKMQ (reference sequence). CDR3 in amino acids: CASSPEGAEAFF. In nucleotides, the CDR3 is TGTGCCAGCAGCCCAGAGGGGGCTGAAGCTTTCTTT.

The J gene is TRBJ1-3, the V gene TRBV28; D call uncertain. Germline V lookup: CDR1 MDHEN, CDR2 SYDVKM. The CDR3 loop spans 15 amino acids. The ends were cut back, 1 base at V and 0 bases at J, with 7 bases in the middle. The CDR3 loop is CASSLYRDSGNTIYF. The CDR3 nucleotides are TGTGCCAGCAGTTTATACAGAGACTCTGGAAACACCATATATTTT.

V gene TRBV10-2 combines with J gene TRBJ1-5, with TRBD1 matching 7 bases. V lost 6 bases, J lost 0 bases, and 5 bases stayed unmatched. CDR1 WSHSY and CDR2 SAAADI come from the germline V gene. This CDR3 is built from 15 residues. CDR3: CASRSGQTSNQPQHF. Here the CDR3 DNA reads TGCGCCAGCAGGTCGGGACAGACTAGCAATCAGCCCCAGCATTTT.

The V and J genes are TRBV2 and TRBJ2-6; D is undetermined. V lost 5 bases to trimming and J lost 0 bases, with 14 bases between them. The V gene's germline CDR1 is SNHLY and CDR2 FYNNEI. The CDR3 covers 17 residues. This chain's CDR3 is CASSTKTQTSGANVLTF. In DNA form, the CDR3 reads TGTGCCAGCAGTACCAAGACACAAACCTCTGGGGCCAACGTCCTGACTTTC.

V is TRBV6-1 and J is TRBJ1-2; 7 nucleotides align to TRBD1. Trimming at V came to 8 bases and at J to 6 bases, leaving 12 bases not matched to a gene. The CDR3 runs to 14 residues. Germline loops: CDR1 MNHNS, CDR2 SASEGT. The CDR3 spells CASPEPDRVDGYTF. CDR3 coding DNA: TGTGCCAGCCCAGAGCCCGACAGGGTCGATGGCTACACCTTC.